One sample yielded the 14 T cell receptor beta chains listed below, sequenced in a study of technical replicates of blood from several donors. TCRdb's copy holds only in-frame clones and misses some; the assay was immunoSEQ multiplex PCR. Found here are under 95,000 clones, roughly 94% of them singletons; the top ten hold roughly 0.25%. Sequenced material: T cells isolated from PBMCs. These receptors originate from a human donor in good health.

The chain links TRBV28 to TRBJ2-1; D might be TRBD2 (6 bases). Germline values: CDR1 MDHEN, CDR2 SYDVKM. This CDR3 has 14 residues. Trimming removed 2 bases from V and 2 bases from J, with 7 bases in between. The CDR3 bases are TGTGCCAGCAGTTTAGGCGGGACCTACAATGAGCAGTTCTTC. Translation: CASSLGGTYNEQFF.

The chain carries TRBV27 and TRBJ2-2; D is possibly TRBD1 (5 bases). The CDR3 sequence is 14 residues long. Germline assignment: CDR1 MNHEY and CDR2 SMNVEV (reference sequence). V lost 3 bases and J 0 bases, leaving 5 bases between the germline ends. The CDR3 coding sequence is TGTGCCAGCAGTTTGACAGCGAACACCGGGGAGCTGTTTTTT. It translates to CASSLTANTGELFF.

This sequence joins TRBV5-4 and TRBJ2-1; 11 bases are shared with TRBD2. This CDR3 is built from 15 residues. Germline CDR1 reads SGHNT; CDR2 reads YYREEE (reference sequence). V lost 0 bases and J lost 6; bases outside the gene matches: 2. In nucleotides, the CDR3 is TGTGCCAGCAGCTTGGGCACTAGCGGGAGCAATGAGCAGTTCTTC. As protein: CASSLGTSGSNEQFF.

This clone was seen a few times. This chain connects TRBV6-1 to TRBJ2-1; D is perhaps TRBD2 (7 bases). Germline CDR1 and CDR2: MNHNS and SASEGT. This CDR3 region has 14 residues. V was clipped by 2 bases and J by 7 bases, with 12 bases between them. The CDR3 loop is CASSETGGMNEQFF. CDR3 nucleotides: TGTGCCAGCAGTGAAACGGGGGGCATGAATGAGCAGTTCTTC.

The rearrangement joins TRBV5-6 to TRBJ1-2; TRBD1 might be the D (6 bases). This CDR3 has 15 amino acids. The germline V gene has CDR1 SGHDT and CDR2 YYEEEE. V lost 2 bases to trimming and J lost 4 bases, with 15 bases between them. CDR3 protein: CASSFRRGTIYGYTF. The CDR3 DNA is TGTGCCAGCAGCTTTCGCAGGGGAACGATCTATGGCTACACCTTC.

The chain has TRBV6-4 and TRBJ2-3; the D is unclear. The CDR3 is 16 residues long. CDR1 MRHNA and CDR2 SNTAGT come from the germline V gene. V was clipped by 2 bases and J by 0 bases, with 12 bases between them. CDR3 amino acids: CASSDTPKTSTDTQYF. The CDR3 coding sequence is TGTGCCAGCAGTGACACCCCTAAGACTAGCACAGATACGCAGTATTTT.

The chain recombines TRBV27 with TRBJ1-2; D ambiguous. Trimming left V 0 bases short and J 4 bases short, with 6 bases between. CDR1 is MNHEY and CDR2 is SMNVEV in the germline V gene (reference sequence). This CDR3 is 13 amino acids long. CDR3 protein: CASSLSRGYGYTF. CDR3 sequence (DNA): TGTGCCAGCAGTTTATCGCGTGGCTATGGCTACACCTTC.

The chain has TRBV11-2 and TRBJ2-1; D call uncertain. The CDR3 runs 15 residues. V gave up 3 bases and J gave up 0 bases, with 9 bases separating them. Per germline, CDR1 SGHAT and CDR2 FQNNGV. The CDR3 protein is CASSLNSGSYNEQFF. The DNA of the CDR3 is TGTGCCAGCAGCTTGAACTCGGGCTCCTACAATGAGCAGTTCTTC.

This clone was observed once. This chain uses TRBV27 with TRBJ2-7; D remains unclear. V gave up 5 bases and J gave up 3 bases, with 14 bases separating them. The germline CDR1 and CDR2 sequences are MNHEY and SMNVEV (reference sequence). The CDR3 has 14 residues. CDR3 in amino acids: CASSLRQPYYEQYF. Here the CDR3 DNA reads TGTGCCAGCAGTCTACGACAACCTTACTACGAGCAGTACTTC.

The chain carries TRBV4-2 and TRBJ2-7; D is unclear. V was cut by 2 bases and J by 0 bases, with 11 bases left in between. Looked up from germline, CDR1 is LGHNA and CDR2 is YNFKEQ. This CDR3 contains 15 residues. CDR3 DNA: TGTGCCAGCAGCCAAACCCCTCCCGGCTCCTACGAGCAGTACTTC. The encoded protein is CASSQTPPGSYEQYF.

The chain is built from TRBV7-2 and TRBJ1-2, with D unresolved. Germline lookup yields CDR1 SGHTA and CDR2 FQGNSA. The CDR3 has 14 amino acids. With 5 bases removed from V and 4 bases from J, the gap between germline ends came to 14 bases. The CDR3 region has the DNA TGTGCCAGCAGCCCAGAGGACGGGATCTATGGCTACACCTTC. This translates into CASSPEDGIYGYTF.

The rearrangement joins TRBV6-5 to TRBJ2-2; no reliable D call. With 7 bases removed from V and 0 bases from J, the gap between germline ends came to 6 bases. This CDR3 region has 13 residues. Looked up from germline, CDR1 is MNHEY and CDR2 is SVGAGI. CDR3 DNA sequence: TGTGCCAGCAATACACCGAACACCGGGGAGCTGTTTTTT. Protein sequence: CASNTPNTGELFF.

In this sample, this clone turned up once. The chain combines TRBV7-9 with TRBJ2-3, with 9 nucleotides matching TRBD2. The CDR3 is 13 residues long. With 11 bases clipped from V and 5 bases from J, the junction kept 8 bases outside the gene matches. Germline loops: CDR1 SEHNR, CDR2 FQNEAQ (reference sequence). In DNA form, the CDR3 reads TGTGCCGGCCGCGGGGGGGCCGGAGATACGCAGTATTTT. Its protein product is CAGRGGAGDTQYF.

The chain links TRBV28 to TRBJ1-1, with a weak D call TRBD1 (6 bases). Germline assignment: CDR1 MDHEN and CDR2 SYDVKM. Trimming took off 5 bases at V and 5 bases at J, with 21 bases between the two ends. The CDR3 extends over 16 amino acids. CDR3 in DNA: TGTGCCAGCAGTCCCCCGCGCTCGACAGGTAGAACTGAAGCTTTCTTT. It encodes CASSPPRSTGRTEAFF.